A selection of T cell receptor beta chains follows, all from one sample in a study of OX40 agonist ivuxolimab in advanced cancers. Some clones are missing from TCRdb's copy, which holds only in-frame ones; the method was immunoSEQ multiplex PCR. This sample has 35,000 to 45,000 clones, with more than 70% found just once. Sequencing was performed on CD4+ or CD8+ T cells sorted from blood, taken in a trial of the OX40 agonist ivuxolimab. Receptors were obtained from an adult with an advanced solid tumor such as melanoma, head and neck, liver or kidney cancer. Both conserved end residues are part of each CDR3. Fields, in order: J gene, clone size, V gene, D gene, CDR3 protein, CDR3 DNA. D genes are given only for firm matches. Some rows mark clone size as missing; the rest say once, few, many or name a class of expanded clone.

j_gene: TRBJ1-1; abundance: NA; v_gene: TRBV28; d_gene: NA; CDR3aa: CASTLWGVGTEAFF; CDR3nt: TGTGCCAGCACCCTTTGGGGCGTTGGCACTGAAGCTTTCTTT
j_gene: TRBJ2-1; abundance: NA; v_gene: TRBV28; d_gene: TRBD2; CDR3aa: CASSSLGVAGAYNEQFF; CDR3nt: TGTGCCAGCAGTTCCCTGGGGGTAGCGGGAGCCTACAATGAGCAGTTCTTC
j_gene: TRBJ1-2; abundance: NA; v_gene: TRBV6-6; d_gene: NA; CDR3aa: CASSYVLPGNYGYTF; CDR3nt: TGTGCCAGCAGTTACGTACTCCCGGGTAACTATGGCTACACCTTC
j_gene: TRBJ1-5; abundance: NA; v_gene: TRBV27; d_gene: TRBD1; CDR3aa: CASSRTGGNQPQHF; CDR3nt: TGTGCCAGCAGTAGGACAGGGGGTAATCAGCCCCAGCATTTT
j_gene: TRBJ2-3; abundance: NA; v_gene: TRBV27; d_gene: NA; CDR3aa: CASSLIKGGTDTQYF; CDR3nt: TGTGCCAGCAGTTTAATAAAGGGAGGCACAGATACGCAGTATTTT
j_gene: TRBJ2-2; abundance: NA; v_gene: TRBV9; d_gene: TRBD2; CDR3aa: CASSAGLAGGRTGELFF; CDR3nt: TGTGCCAGCAGCGCGGGACTAGCGGGAGGCCGGACCGGGGAGCTGTTTTTT
j_gene: TRBJ1-5; abundance: NA; v_gene: TRBV7-9; d_gene: NA; CDR3aa: CASSSADGSLNQPQHF; CDR3nt: TGTGCCAGCAGCTCCGCGGATGGCAGCCTCAATCAGCCCCAGCATTTT
j_gene: TRBJ2-2; abundance: NA; v_gene: TRBV14; d_gene: TRBD2; CDR3aa: CASSQAGGNTGELFF; CDR3nt: TGTGCCAGCAGCCAAGCGGGAGGGAACACCGGGGAGCTGTTTTTT
j_gene: TRBJ2-1; abundance: NA; v_gene: TRBV7-9; d_gene: TRBD2; CDR3aa: CASSQKDPMREGYNEQFF; CDR3nt: TGTGCCAGCAGCCAAAAGGACCCAATGCGGGAGGGCTACAATGAGCAGTTCTTC
j_gene: TRBJ2-7; abundance: few; v_gene: TRBV2; d_gene: NA; CDR3aa: CASSDRYGDHEQYF; CDR3nt: TGTGCCAGCAGTGATCGGTACGGGGACCACGAGCAGTACTTC
j_gene: TRBJ2-3; abundance: medium-sized; v_gene: TRBV27; d_gene: NA; CDR3aa: CASSLQGSTDTQYF; CDR3nt: TGTGCCAGCAGTTTACAAGGGTCGACAGATACGCAGTATTTT
j_gene: TRBJ2-3; abundance: NA; v_gene: TRBV25-1; d_gene: NA; CDR3aa: CASSETGVAGNTDTQYF; CDR3nt: TGTGCCAGCAGTGAAACAGGGGTAGCGGGAAACACAGATACGCAGTATTTT
j_gene: TRBJ1-4; abundance: NA; v_gene: TRBV10-3; d_gene: NA; CDR3aa: CAIRDTTTNEKLFF; CDR3nt: TGTGCCATCAGGGACACGACAACTAATGAAAAACTGTTTTTT
j_gene: TRBJ2-2; abundance: NA; v_gene: TRBV4-3; d_gene: TRBD2; CDR3aa: CASSYQTSGGNTGELFF; CDR3nt: TGCGCCAGCAGCTACCAGACTAGCGGGGGTAACACCGGGGAGCTGTTTTTT
j_gene: TRBJ2-1; abundance: NA; v_gene: TRBV28; d_gene: NA; CDR3aa: CASSRTVYNEQFF; CDR3nt: TGTGCCAGCAGTCGTACAGTCTACAATGAGCAGTTCTTC
j_gene: TRBJ2-1; abundance: NA; v_gene: TRBV28; d_gene: TRBD2; CDR3aa: CASSLLLWTSGKSPNNEQFF; CDR3nt: TGTGCCAGCAGTTTATTACTTTGGACTAGCGGGAAGAGCCCAAACAATGAGCAGTTCTTC
j_gene: TRBJ2-2; abundance: NA; v_gene: TRBV7-6; d_gene: NA; CDR3aa: CASSSDTGELFF; CDR3nt: TGTGCCAGCAGCTCGGACACCGGGGAGCTGTTTTTT